The sample holds many counts of the clone carrying this T cell receptor beta chain. Its specificity is not known. One end of the junction fails to match germline, which may point to a read error. The CDR3 is 11 residues long. This entry comes from a study of T cells after yellow fever vaccination. TCRdb recomputed calls from the 5' RACE reads with MiXCR, one row per CDR3 protein. The top ten clones hold 25% to 35% of a sample with about 75,000 distinct CDR3 sequences, about 7.2% of them seen once. Study-wide results and limits: Weaker overall, the secondary response nonetheless peaked faster (day 5 versus 15).

This receptor was taken from a man aged 18 to 30 who received the YFV17D yellow fever vaccine. This sequence joins TRBV12-3 or TRBV12-4 and TRBJ1-3; D gene unclear. Sequenced material: CD8+ T cells sorted from PBMCs, taken 9 to 10 days after the first yellow fever vaccination. CDR3 sequence (DNA): TGTGCCAGCAGTTTCGGAAGCACCATATATTTT. This sequence encodes CASSFGSTIYF.